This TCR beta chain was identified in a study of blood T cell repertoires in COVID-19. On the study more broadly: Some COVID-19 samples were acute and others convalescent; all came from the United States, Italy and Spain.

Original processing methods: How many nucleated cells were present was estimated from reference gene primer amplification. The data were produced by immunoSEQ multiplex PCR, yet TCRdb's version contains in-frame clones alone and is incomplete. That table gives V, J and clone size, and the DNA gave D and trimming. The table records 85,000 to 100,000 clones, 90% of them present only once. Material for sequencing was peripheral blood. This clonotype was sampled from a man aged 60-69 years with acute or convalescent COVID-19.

The CDR3: CASSYRGYYGYTF. DNA for the CDR3: TGTGCCAGCAGTTACAGGGGATATTATGGCTACACCTTC. The chain is built from TRBV12-3 or TRBV12-4 and TRBJ1-2, with TRBD1 matching over 7 bases. The CDR3 length is 13 residues. V trimming: 4 bases; J trimming: 5 bases; junction bases outside the gene matches: 4.